The present T cell receptor (beta chain) was sequenced within a study of blood T cell repertoires in COVID-19. In the study overall: COVID-19 samples from acute and convalescent phases originated in the United States, Italy and Spain. Sample material is recorded as cDNA or gDNA derived from T cells, B-cell-depleted T cells, or PBMCs.

Produced via immunoSEQ multiplex PCR; TCRdb's table is partial and in-frame only. This repertoire shows roughly 120,000 clones, around 85% found once; its top ten account for about 3%. The germline gives CDR1 SGHNT, CDR2 YYREEE (reference sequence). The V and J ends lost 4 bases and 2 bases, in that order; junction bases with no gene match: 10. The CDR3 extends over 16 amino acids. The chain employs TRBV5-4 and TRBJ2-5, with 8 positions matching TRBD2. Material: peripheral blood. The TCR sequence derives from a woman older than 75 with COVID-19, enrolled during active disease. CDR3 sequence: CASSTGGGGTQETQYF. CDR3 DNA sequence: TGTGCCAGCAGCACGGGAGGGGGAGGCACACAAGAGACCCAGTACTTC.